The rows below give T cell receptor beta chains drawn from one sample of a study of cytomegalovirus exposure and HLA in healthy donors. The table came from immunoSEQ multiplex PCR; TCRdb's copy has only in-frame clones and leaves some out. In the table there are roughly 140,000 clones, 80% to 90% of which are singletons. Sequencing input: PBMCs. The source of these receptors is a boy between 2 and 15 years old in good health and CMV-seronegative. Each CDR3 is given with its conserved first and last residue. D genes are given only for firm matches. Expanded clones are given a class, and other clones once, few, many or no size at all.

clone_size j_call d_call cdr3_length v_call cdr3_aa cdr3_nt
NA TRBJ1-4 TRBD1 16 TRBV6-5 CASSYSRGHQGEKLFF TGTGCCAGCAGTTACTCGAGGGGGCACCAGGGGGAAAAACTGTTTTTT
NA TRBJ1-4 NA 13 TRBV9 CASSVALAGPLFF TGTGCCAGCAGCGTAGCCTTGGCAGGTCCACTGTTTTTT
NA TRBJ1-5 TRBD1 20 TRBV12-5 CASGLVTRTGEVYSNQPQHF TGTGCTAGTGGTTTGGTAACCCGTACAGGGGAAGTTTATAGCAATCAGCCCCAGCATTTT
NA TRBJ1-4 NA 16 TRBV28 CASSSSGMGPNEKLFF TGTGCCAGCAGTTCCTCCGGTATGGGGCCAAATGAAAAACTGTTTTTT
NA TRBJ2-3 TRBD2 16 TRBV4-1 CASSRRLAGDTDTQYF TGCGCCAGCAGCCGCAGACTAGCGGGAGACACAGATACGCAGTATTTT
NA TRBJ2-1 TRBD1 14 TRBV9 CASSVRGQFNEQFF TGTGCCAGCAGCGTAAGGGGACAGTTCAATGAGCAGTTCTTC
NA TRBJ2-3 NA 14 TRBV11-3 CASSYTTHTDTQYF TGTGCCAGCAGTTATACCACACACACAGATACGCAGTATTTT
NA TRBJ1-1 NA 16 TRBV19 CASSPSDHGRGTEAFF TGTGCCAGTAGTCCCTCGGACCACGGCAGGGGCACTGAAGCTTTCTTT
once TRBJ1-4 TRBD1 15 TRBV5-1 CASSTTGLSNEKLFF TGCGCCAGCAGCACGACAGGGCTTTCTAATGAAAAACTGTTTTTT
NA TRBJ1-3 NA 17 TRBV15 CATSRDFPVTVGNTIYF TGTGCCACCAGCAGAGATTTCCCCGTCACGGTAGGAAACACCATATATTTT
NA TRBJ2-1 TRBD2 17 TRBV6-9 CASSYPTRTSVYNEQFF TGTGCCAGCAGTTATCCGACCCGGACTAGCGTGTACAATGAGCAGTTCTTC
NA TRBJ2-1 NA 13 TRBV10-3 CATLPRSYNEQFF TGTGCCACCCTACCCAGGTCCTACAATGAGCAGTTCTTC
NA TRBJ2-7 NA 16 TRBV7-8 CASSCWGDRCSYEQYF TGTGCCAGCAGCTGCTGGGGGGACAGATGCTCCTACGAGCAGTACTTC
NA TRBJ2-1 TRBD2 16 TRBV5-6 CASSLWRGGAYNEQFF TGTGCCAGCAGCTTATGGCGGGGGGGGGCCTACAATGAGCAGTTCTTC
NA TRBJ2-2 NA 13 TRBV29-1 CSVVRTETGELFF TGCAGCGTTGTACGAACCGAGACCGGGGAGCTGTTTTTT
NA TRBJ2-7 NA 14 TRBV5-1 CASSPGQRGYEQYF TGCGCCAGTTCACCGGGACAAAGAGGATACGAGCAGTACTTC
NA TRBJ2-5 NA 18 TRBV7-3 CASSLAPHVGWGEETQYF TGTGCCAGCAGCTTAGCGCCCCATGTGGGGTGGGGCGAGGAGACCCAGTACTTC
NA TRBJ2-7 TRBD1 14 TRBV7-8 CASSLLQGAYEQYF TGTGCCAGCAGCCTCCTACAGGGGGCCTACGAGCAGTACTTC
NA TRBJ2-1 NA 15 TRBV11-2 CASSPTRGSYNEQFF TGTGCCAGCAGCCCGACCCGGGGGAGCTACAATGAGCAGTTCTTC
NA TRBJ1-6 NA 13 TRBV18 CASSPDNNSPLHF TGTGCCAGCTCACCCGACAATAATTCACCCCTCCACTTT
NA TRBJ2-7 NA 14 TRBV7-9 CASSFAVSSYEQYF TGTGCCAGCAGCTTTGCGGTAAGCTCCTACGAGCAGTACTTC
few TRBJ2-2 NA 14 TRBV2 CASSANRPKGELFF TGTGCCAGCAGTGCAAACAGACCCAAAGGGGAGCTGTTTTTT
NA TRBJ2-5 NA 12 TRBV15 CATSRNEGTQYF TGTGCCACCAGCAGAAATGAGGGGACCCAGTACTTC
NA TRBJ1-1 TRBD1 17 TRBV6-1 CASSGGTGRQGDTEAFF TGTGCCAGCAGTGGCGGGACAGGGCGCCAGGGGGACACTGAAGCTTTCTTT
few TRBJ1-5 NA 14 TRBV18 CASSPDQGTQPQHF TGTGCCAGCTCACCGGACCAGGGGACTCAGCCCCAGCATTTT
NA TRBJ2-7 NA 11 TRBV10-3 CATLSLEVMYF TGTGCCACCCTATCACTAGAGGTCATGTACTTC
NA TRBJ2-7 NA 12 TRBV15 CATSRDNSEQYF TGTGCCACCAGCAGGGACAATTCCGAGCAGTACTTC
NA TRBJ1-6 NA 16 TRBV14 CASSHDRSFYNSPLHF TGTGCCAGCAGCCATGACAGGTCGTTCTATAATTCACCCCTCCACTTT
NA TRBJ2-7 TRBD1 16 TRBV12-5 CASGLPTGAGSYEQYF TGTGCTAGTGGTTTGCCGACAGGGGCAGGATCCTACGAGCAGTACTTC
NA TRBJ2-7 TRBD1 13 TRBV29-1 CSVVTGGVDEQYF TGCAGCGTGGTGACAGGGGGTGTCGACGAGCAGTACTTC
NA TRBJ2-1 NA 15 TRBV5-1 CASSLVGESYNEQFF TGCGCCAGCAGCTTGGTTGGGGAGTCCTACAATGAGCAGTTCTTC
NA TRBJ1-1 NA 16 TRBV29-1 CSVKGSRDLLNTEAFF TGCAGCGTTAAAGGCTCCCGGGACTTACTTAACACTGAAGCTTTCTTT
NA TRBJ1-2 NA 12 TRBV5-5 CASSFQGFLITF TGTGCCAGCAGCTTTCAGGGTTTCTTAATCACCTTC
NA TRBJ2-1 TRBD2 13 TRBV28 CASSATSGNEQFF TGTGCCAGCAGTGCCACTAGCGGCAATGAGCAGTTCTTC
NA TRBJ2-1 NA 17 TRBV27 CASSLGRGHPAGSEQFF TGTGCCAGCAGTTTAGGGAGGGGACACCCGGCGGGAAGTGAGCAGTTCTTC
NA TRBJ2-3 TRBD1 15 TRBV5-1 CASSPDRDSVNTQYF TGCGCCAGCAGCCCTGACAGGGATTCAGTTAATACGCAGTATTTT
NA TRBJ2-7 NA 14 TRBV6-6 CASSHPGKFYEQYF TGTGCCAGCAGCCACCCGGGGAAATTTTACGAGCAGTACTTC
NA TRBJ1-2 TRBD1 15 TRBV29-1 CSTPSRTGDHYGYTF TGCAGCACCCCGTCCCGGACAGGGGATCACTATGGCTACACCTTC
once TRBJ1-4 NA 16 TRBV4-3 CASSLMVPATNEKLFF TGCGCCAGCAGCCTCATGGTGCCAGCAACTAATGAAAAACTGTTTTTT
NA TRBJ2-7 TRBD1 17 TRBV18 CASSPLATGGTVYEQYF TGTGCCAGCTCACCCCTTGCGACAGGGGGAACAGTCTACGAGCAGTACTTC
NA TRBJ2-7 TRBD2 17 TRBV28 CASSPPQFGRRDYEQYF TGTGCCAGCAGCCCCCCCCAGTTCGGGAGGCGAGACTACGAGCAGTACTTC
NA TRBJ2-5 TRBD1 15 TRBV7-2 CASSFGQGEGETQYF TGTGCCAGCAGCTTTGGACAGGGTGAGGGGGAGACCCAGTACTTC
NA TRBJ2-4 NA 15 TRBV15 CATSREQGLLDIQYF TGTGCCACCAGCAGAGAGCAGGGTTTATTAGACATTCAGTACTTC
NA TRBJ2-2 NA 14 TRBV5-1 CASGRSKNTGELFF TGCGCCAGCGGCAGGTCTAAGAACACCGGGGAGCTGTTTTTT
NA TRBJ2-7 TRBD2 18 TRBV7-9 CASSLGFGGLAHSYEQYF TGTGCCAGCAGCTTAGGTTTTGGAGGACTAGCGCACTCCTACGAGCAGTACTTC
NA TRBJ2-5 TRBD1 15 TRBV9 CASSVEGDRGETQYF TGTGCCAGCAGCGTAGAGGGGGACAGGGGAGAGACCCAGTACTTC
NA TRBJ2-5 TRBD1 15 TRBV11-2 CASSLAGQMRETQYF TGTGCCAGCAGCTTAGCGGGACAGATGCGAGAGACCCAGTACTTC
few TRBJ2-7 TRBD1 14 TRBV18 CASSPGQGAVEQYF TGTGCCAGCTCACCGGGACAGGGGGCTGTCGAGCAGTACTTC
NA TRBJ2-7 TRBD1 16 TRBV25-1 CASSELTAGGTYEQYF TGTGCCAGCAGTGAATTGACGGCAGGGGGAACCTACGAGCAGTACTTC
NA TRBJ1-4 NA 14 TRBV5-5 CASSPGLANEKLFF TGTGCCAGCAGCCCAGGGCTTGCTAATGAAAAACTGTTTTTT
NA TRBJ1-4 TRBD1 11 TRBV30 CAWSAGGKLFF TGTGCCTGGAGTGCAGGGGGAAAACTGTTTTTT
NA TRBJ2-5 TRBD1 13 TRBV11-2 CASSPTDRETQYF TGTGCCAGCAGCCCCACGGACAGGGAGACCCAGTACTTC